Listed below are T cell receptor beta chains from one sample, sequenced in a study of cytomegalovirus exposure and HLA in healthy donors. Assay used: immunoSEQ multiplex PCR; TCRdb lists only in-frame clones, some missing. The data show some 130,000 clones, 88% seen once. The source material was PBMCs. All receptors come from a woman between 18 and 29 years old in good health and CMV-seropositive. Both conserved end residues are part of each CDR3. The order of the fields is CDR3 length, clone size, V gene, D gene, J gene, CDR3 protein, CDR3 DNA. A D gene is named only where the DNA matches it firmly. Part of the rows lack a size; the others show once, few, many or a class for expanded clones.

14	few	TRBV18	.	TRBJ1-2	CASSPPQGPAGYTF	TGTGCCAGCTCACCACCGCAGGGCCCGGCGGGCTACACCTTC
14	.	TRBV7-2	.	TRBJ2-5	CASSRTETQETQYF	TGTGCCAGCAGCCGGACAGAAACTCAAGAGACCCAGTACTTC
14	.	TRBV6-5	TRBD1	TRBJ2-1	CASSSNGLQGGQFF	TGTGCCAGCAGTAGCAATGGACTACAGGGGGGGCAGTTCTTC
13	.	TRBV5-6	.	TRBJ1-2	CASSLAANYGYTF	TGTGCCAGCAGCTTGGCAGCTAACTATGGCTACACCTTC
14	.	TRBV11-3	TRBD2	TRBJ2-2	CASSPREFIGELFF	TGTGCCAGCAGCCCGCGGGAGTTTATCGGGGAGCTGTTTTTT
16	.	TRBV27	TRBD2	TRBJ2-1	CASSLMGLGGYNEQFF	TGTGCCAGCAGTTTAATGGGGCTGGGGGGGTACAATGAGCAGTTCTTC
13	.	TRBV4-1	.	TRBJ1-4	CASSHVQAGKLFF	TGCGCCAGCAGCCACGTACAGGCCGGGAAACTGTTTTTT
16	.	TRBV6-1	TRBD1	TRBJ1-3	CASSEEQGATGNTIYF	TGTGCCAGCAGTGAAGAACAGGGGGCAACTGGAAACACCATATATTTT
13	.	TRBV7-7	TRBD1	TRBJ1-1	CASRRTGGAEAFF	TGTGCTAGCAGACGAACAGGGGGGGCTGAAGCTTTCTTT
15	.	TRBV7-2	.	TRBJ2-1	CASSYERQVYNEQFF	TGTGCCAGCAGCTACGAGAGACAGGTTTACAATGAGCAGTTCTTC
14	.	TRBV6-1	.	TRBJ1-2	CASSDVASIHGYTF	TGTGCCAGCAGTGATGTAGCAAGTATTCACGGCTACACCTTC
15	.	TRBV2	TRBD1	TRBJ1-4	CASSRTGTGNEKLFF	TGTGCCAGCAGCCGCACCGGGACAGGGAATGAAAAACTGTTTTTT
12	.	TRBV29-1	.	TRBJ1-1	CSVAVLNTEAFF	TGCAGCGTCGCAGTCCTGAACACTGAAGCTTTCTTT
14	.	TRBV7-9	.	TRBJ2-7	CASSSTSEGYEQYF	TGTGCCAGCAGTTCGACCTCGGAGGGGTACGAGCAGTACTTC